The 6 T cell receptor beta chains below were found in one sample sequenced in a study of T cells in Graves' hyperthyroidism and ophthalmopathy. TCR beta CDR3 region amplification was performed from RNA transcripts. Primed by the HTBI set, a first-round RT-PCR was run on the TCR CDR3. TCRdb re-analysed the multiplex PCR reads in MiXCR, keeping a single row per CDR3 protein. The sample carries about 350,000 distinct CDR3 sequences, 11% to 15% recorded once. Sequencing input: blood. These receptors originate from a woman aged 30 to 39 with Graves' hyperthyroidism.

The rearrangement links TRBV19 to TRBJ2-1, with 12 nucleotides matching TRBD2. Germline V gene lookup returns CDR1 LNHDA and CDR2 SQIVND (reference sequence). The CDR3 spans 15 residues. Trimming took 3 bases from V and 9 from J; bases not matched to a gene: 6. The DNA of the CDR3 is TGTGCCAGTAGTATCGGGACTAGCGGGCACACTGAGCAGTTCTTC. It encodes CASSIGTSGHTEQFF.

This clonotype was counted many times. CDR3 residues: CASRQGAGGYTF. CDR3 nucleotides: TGTGCCAGCAGGCAGGGGGCAGGAGGCTACACCTTC. The chain recombines TRBV28 with TRBJ1-2; the match to TRBD1 covers 8 bases. This CDR3 has 12 amino acids. Unmatched junction bases numbered 5, after V lost 6 bases and J lost 8 bases. Germline V gene lookup returns CDR1 MDHEN and CDR2 SYDVKM.

The rearrangement links TRBV6-2 or TRBV6-3 to TRBJ2-6, with a tentative D call TRBD2 (5 bases). The CDR3 covers 14 residues. Germline lookup yields CDR1 MNHEY and CDR2 SVGEGT. The V end lost 8 bases, the J end lost 0 bases, and 8 bases lay between the germline ends. Here the CDR3 reads CASSGSSGANVLTF. The CDR3 DNA follows: TGTGCCAGCTCTGGGAGCTCTGGGGCCAACGTCCTGACTTTC.

This clonotype was counted many times. The chain links TRBV12-3 or TRBV12-4 to TRBJ2-3; the D gene is possibly TRBD2 (5 bases). This CDR3 is built from 13 residues. Between the trimmed V and J ends, which lost 6 bases and 5 bases, there was a span of 12 bases. The CDR3 spells CASRRDSEDTQYF. CDR3 DNA sequence: TGTGCCAGCAGACGGGATTCAGAAGATACGCAGTATTTT.

The J gene is TRBJ2-7, the V gene TRBV5-5, with 9 bases matching TRBD2. The V gene end was trimmed by 4 bases and the J gene end by 4 bases; junction bases not matched to a gene: 24. Germline lookup yields CDR1 SGHKS and CDR2 YYEKEE (reference sequence). The CDR3 is 20 residues long. CDR3 in DNA: TGTGCCAGCAGCCGACAAGGGGGCCCCAATCTTAGCGGGAGAGGGTACGAGCAGTACTTC. Translated, it gives CASSRQGGPNLSGRGYEQYF.

About this clonotype: The germline gene is not matched at one end of the junction; a read error may be the cause. In DNA form, the CDR3 reads TGTGCCAGCAGCCTCGACGGTGGCCGACATCAGCCCCGGCATTTT. Its protein is CASSLDGGRHQPRHF. V and J are TRBV11-2 and TRBJ1-5; D unresolved. The germline CDR1 and CDR2 sequences are SGHAT and FQNNGV. There are 15 residues in the CDR3.